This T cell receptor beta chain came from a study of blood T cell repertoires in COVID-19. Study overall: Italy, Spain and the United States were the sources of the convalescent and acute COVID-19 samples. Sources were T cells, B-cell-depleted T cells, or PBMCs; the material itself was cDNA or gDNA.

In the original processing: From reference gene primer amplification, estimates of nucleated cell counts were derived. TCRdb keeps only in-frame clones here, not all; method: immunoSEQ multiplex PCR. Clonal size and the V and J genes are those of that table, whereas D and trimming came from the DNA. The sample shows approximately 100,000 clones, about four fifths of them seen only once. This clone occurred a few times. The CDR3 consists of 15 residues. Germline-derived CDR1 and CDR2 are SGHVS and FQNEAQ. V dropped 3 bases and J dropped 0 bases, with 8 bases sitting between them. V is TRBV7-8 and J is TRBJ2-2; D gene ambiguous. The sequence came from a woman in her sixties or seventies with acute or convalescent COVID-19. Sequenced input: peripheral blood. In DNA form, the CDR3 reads TGTGCCAGCAGCTTTAGTAGTTCGAACACCGGGGAGCTGTTTTTT. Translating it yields CASSFSSSNTGELFF. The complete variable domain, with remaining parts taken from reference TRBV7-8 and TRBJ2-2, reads GAGVSQSPRYKVAKRGQDVALRCDPISGHVSLFWYQQALGQGPEFLTYFQNEAQLDKSGLPSDRFFAERPEGSVSTLKIQRTQQEDSAVYLCASSFSSSNTGELFFGEGSRLTVL.